This record looks at one TCR beta chain sequence and its context. Authors' processing steps: Nucleated cell counts were estimated from reference gene primer amplification. The table came from immunoSEQ multiplex PCR; TCRdb's copy has only in-frame clones and leaves some out. V and J calls and clone size come straight from that table; D and trimming were deduced from the DNA. The sample consists of 320,000 or so clones, roughly 87% of them appearing once. This sample is part of a study of blood T cell repertoires in COVID-19. Turning to the study itself: Material from acute and convalescent COVID-19 was sourced from the United States, Italy and Spain.

J gave up 7 bases and V 6 bases, and 14 bases lay outside the gene matches. CDR1 is MDHEN, CDR2 SYDVKM, per germline. This CDR3 has 16 residues. The gene calls are TRBV28 and TRBJ1-2; the match to TRBD1 covers 10 bases. The receptor was derived from a woman aged 30 to 39 who had recovered from COVID-19. Sequenced sample: PBMCs or T cells enriched from blood (not recorded which). Here the CDR3 DNA reads TGTGCCAGCAGGCCCTCTATTGGGGGACAGGGGATTGGCTACACCTTC. This sequence encodes CASRPSIGGQGIGYTF.